The 19 T cell receptor beta chains reported below all come from one sample, sequenced in a study of T-cell memory formation after mild COVID-19. TCRdb recomputed calls from the 5' RACE reads with MiXCR, one row per CDR3 protein. Among hundreds of thousands of distinct CDR3 sequences, more than 20% were seen once, and the ten largest hold 7.5% to 10%. Source material: PBMCs or a T cell subset sorted from them (not recorded which). The receptor set was obtained from an adult woman who had mild COVID-19 (a few samples of this study predate the infection). Cell type and time point are not known.

The chain links TRBV5-8 to TRBJ2-1, with D perhaps TRBD1 (5 bases). The CDR3 sequence is 14 residues long. The germline V and J ends were trimmed by 2 bases and 8 bases, with 14 bases remaining between them. Germline V gene data show CDR1 as SGHTS and CDR2 as YDEGEE. CDR3 loop: CASSFLLGAYEQFF. CDR3 nucleotide sequence: TGTGCCAGCAGCTTCCTACTTGGGGCGTATGAGCAGTTCTTC.

This clonotype occurred a few times. V gene TRBV20-1 combines with J gene TRBJ2-3; D possibly corresponds to TRBD2 (6 bases). V lost 4 bases, J lost 3 bases, and 17 bases lay in between. CDR1 and CDR2 from the germline V gene are DFQATT and SNEGSKA (reference sequence). This CDR3 is 15 amino acids long. The CDR3: CSATPGGGRTDTQYF. In nucleotides, the CDR3 is TGCAGTGCTACACCCGGGGGTGGAAGGACAGATACGCAGTATTTT.

This clonotype was seen a few times. This chain connects TRBV12-3 or TRBV12-4 to TRBJ1-1, with 7 bases fitting TRBD1. The CDR3 sequence is 13 residues long. The junction had 7 bases not matched to a gene; V was cut back by 5 bases and J by 7 bases. The CDR3 loop is CASSPTGLSEAFF. CDR3 DNA sequence: TGTGCCAGCAGTCCGACAGGGTTAAGTGAAGCTTTCTTT.

V usage is TRBV4-1 and J usage is TRBJ2-1; 11 positions agree with TRBD2. Germline CDR1 is MGHRA and CDR2 is YSYEKL. V was clipped by 5 bases and J by 7 bases; unmatched bases: 10. The CDR3 runs 16 residues. The CDR3 region has the DNA TGCGCCAGCAGCTCCTATCCACTAGCGGGAGATAATGAGCAGTTCTTC. Its protein is CASSSYPLAGDNEQFF.

This sequence joins TRBV30 and TRBJ1-2; D gene unclear. Germline V gene lookup returns CDR1 GTSNPN and CDR2 SVGIG (reference sequence). Trimming shortened V by 5 bases and J by 4 bases, and 11 bases separated the two germline ends. This CDR3 region has 12 residues. CDR3 in DNA: TGTGCCTGGGTCAACACCGGCTATGGCTACACCTTC. The encoded protein is CAWVNTGYGYTF.

The chain has TRBV7-9 and TRBJ2-3, with D possibly matching TRBD2 (5 bases). CDR3 length: 17 amino acids. Trimming removed 7 bases at V and 8 bases at J, with 28 bases between. Germline V gene lookup returns CDR1 SEHNR and CDR2 FQNEAQ (reference sequence). CDR3 in DNA: TGTGCCAGCAACACCCAATTTAGCGCCCGCGCGCCGGGTACGCAGTATTTT. Translated: CASNTQFSARAPGTQYF.

The sample holds a few counts of this clonotype. V and J are TRBV7-2 and TRBJ2-2; the D gene is possibly TRBD1 (5 bases). Looked up from germline, CDR1 is SGHTA and CDR2 is FQGNSA. The CDR3 is 14 residues long. V gave up 6 bases and J gave up 7 bases, with 15 bases separating them. The CDR3 sequence: CASRYKGLGGELFF. Written as DNA, the CDR3 is TGTGCCAGCAGATACAAGGGGTTAGGCGGGGAGCTGTTTTTT.

The rearrangement uses TRBV10-1 and TRBJ1-5; D ambiguous. The CDR3 consists of 12 residues. Germline CDR1 and CDR2: WNHNN and SYGVQD (reference sequence). The CDR3, as DNA: TGCGCTTCGAATTCGAGGAATCAGCCCCAGCATTTT. The encoded protein is CASNSRNQPQHF.

In its sample, this clonotype was seen a few times. V is TRBV7-9 and J is TRBJ1-1; D is undetermined. The V end lost 5 bases, the J end lost 10 bases, and 11 bases lay between the germline ends. The CDR3 runs 11 residues. Germline V lookup: CDR1 SEHNR, CDR2 FQNEAQ (reference sequence). This CDR3 reads CASSPSVRAFF. The CDR3 DNA reads TGTGCCAGCAGCCCCTCCGTGAGAGCTTTCTTT.

V usage is TRBV7-2 and J usage is TRBJ1-1; D gene uncertain. In germline, CDR1 is SGHTA, CDR2 FQGNSA. V lost 1 base and J lost 3, with 6 bases in between. The CDR3 runs to 13 residues. The CDR3 is CASSLEPYTEAFF. The CDR3 nucleotides read TGTGCCAGCAGCTTAGAGCCCTACACTGAAGCTTTCTTT.

This clonotype has only a few counts. The gene calls are TRBV20-1 and TRBJ2-3; a possible D gene is TRBD1 (6 bases). Deletions cut 6 bases from V and 6 bases from J, with 19 bases between. The CDR3 covers 14 residues. Per germline, CDR1 DFQATT and CDR2 SNEGSKA (reference sequence). This chain's CDR3 is CSAPNRDPVDTQYF. CDR3 nucleotide sequence: TGCAGTGCCCCAAACAGGGATCCGGTCGATACGCAGTATTTT.

Worth noting for this clonotype: A much bigger clone sits one base away, suggesting this may be a read error. This chain joins TRBV7-2 and TRBJ2-5, with 11 positions matching TRBD2. The germline V gene encodes CDR1 SGHTA and CDR2 FQGNSA. The CDR3 extends over 16 amino acids. The chain's CDR3 is CSSSFHGLAGWETQYF. Here the CDR3 DNA reads TGTTCCAGCAGCTTTCACGGACTAGCGGGCTGGGAGACCCAGTACTTC.

This clonotype was seen a few times. The V and J genes are TRBV6-1 and TRBJ2-7; 9 bases match TRBD1. From germline, CDR1 is MNHNS and CDR2 SASEGT. The junction had 10 bases not matched to a gene; V was cut back by 5 bases and J by 5 bases. The CDR3 covers 15 residues. The CDR3 is CASSYRDREFHEQYF. CDR3 DNA sequence: TGTGCCAGCAGTTACCGGGACAGGGAGTTCCACGAGCAGTACTTC.

This clonotype was recorded a few times. This chain uses TRBV9 with TRBJ2-1; weak D call: TRBD1 (5 bases). This CDR3 is built from 15 residues. Germline CDR1 is SGDLS and CDR2 is YYNGEE. V lost 0 bases, J lost 6 bases, and 13 bases lay in between. The CDR3 region is CASSVASGAANEQFF. Written as DNA, the CDR3 is TGTGCCAGCAGCGTAGCTAGTGGGGCAGCCAATGAGCAGTTCTTC.

CDR3 in amino acids: CASSLDRSASSYNEQFF. CDR3 in DNA: TGTGCCAGCAGTTTAGATCGGTCAGCGAGCTCCTACAATGAGCAGTTCTTC. V and J are TRBV12-3 or TRBV12-4 and TRBJ2-1; D unclear. The CDR3 sequence is 17 residues long. V lost 1 base and J 0 bases, leaving 13 bases between the germline ends.

The V gene is TRBV4-1, the J gene TRBJ2-2, with 8 nucleotides matching TRBD2. This CDR3 comprises 15 residues. J lost 8 bases, V lost 4 bases, and 9 bases had no gene match. CDR1 and CDR2 from the germline V gene are MGHRA and YSYEKL. CDR3: CASSRLAGQRGELFF. The CDR3 coding sequence is TGCGCCAGCAGCCGCCTAGCGGGCCAACGGGGGGAGCTGTTTTTT.

The chain links TRBV10-3 to TRBJ2-7; D uncertain. The CDR3 consists of 12 residues. The germline V and J ends were trimmed by 5 bases and 6 bases, with 11 bases remaining between them. The germline V gene has CDR1 ENHRY and CDR2 SYGVKD. This CDR3 reads CAISSPPGEQYF. The CDR3 region has the DNA TGTGCCATCAGTAGTCCTCCTGGCGAGCAGTACTTC.

The chain has TRBV3-1 and TRBJ1-1; a weak D match, TRBD1 (6 bases). Trimming cost V 3 bases and J 11 bases, with 13 bases left between them. The germline V gene has CDR1 LGHDT and CDR2 YNNKEL (reference sequence). There are 12 residues in the CDR3. The CDR3 loop is CASSQLQGYAFF. The CDR3 DNA reads as TGTGCCAGCAGCCAGTTACAGGGTTACGCTTTCTTT.

This clonotype was found a few times. The chain couples TRBV24-1 to TRBJ2-1, with TRBD2 identical over 14 bases. The germline V gene encodes CDR1 KGHDR and CDR2 SFDVKD. The J segment lost 6 bases and the V segment lost 6 bases, leaving 3 bases of the junction unmatched. The CDR3 consists of 15 residues. The CDR3 here is CATSTGLAGGNEQFF. The CDR3 DNA sequence: TGTGCCACCAGTACCGGACTAGCGGGGGGCAATGAGCAGTTCTTC.